The text below deals with one TCR beta chain. Its antigen is as yet unknown. TCRdb recomputed calls from the 5' RACE reads with MiXCR, one row per CDR3 protein. Of 400,000 or so distinct CDR3 sequences listed, approximately 26% are singletons. This sample is part of a study of CD8 T cells in ankylosing spondylitis. Findings and caveats of the study: The authors found the disease-linked clones to be CD8+ and relatively rare in peripheral blood. Prior literature has documented some motif variants in synovial fluid and blood from reactive arthritis. Characteristic, it appeared, of ankylosing spondylitis blood was a TCR beta motif of several highly homologous variants.

Germline CDR1 DFQATT, CDR2 SNEGSKA (reference sequence). Trimming took off 6 bases at V and 2 bases at J, with 10 bases between the two ends. This CDR3 region has 13 residues. The sequenced sample consisted of blood, either unsorted or a sorted T cell fraction (not recorded which). This chain connects TRBV20-1 to TRBJ1-4; tentative D call: TRBD1 (6 bases). The sequence was collected from a male donor with ankylosing spondylitis. Written as DNA, the CDR3 is TGCAGTGCCGGACAGACGACTAATGAAAAACTGTTTTTT. This encodes CSAGQTTNEKLFF.